This TCR beta chain was observed in a study of cytomegalovirus exposure and HLA in healthy donors. PCR involved 60 Vbeta and 13 Jbeta primers. Repertoires were generated with immunoSEQ multiplex PCR, while TCRdb's copy carries only in-frame clones and drops some. The ten top clones account for around 1.6%, within a sample of tens of thousands of clones. This CDR3 contains 13 residues. V shed 4 bases and J 5 bases; nucleotides not matched to a gene: 1. CDR1 is MGHRA, CDR2 YSYEKL, per germline. Whole-study findings and limits: For TCR beta chains, V- and J-gene trimming was later linked to a missense DCLRE1C variant. Researchers counted about 150 TCR beta chains as cytomegalovirus-associated.

Of note for this clone: The antigen is not known.

This sequence originates from an older woman in good health and CMV-seronegative. This chain connects TRBV4-1 to TRBJ2-5, with 10 bases fitting TRBD1. Sample: PBMCs. DNA for the CDR3: TGCGCCAGCAGCCGGACAGGGGGGGAGACCCAGTACTTC. This sequence encodes CASSRTGGETQYF.